The entry below describes one TCR beta chain. The data originate from a study of blood T cell repertoires in COVID-19. Study-level background: Whether acute or convalescent, the COVID-19 samples came from the United States, Italy and Spain. The analysed material was cDNA or gDNA that came from T cells, B-cell-depleted T cells, or PBMCs.

Germline assignment: CDR1 PRHDT and CDR2 FYEKMQ (reference sequence). The CDR3 has 14 residues. Trimming took 2 bases from V and 4 from J, leaving 9 bases between them. Original processing methods: By means of reference gene primer amplification, nucleated cell counts were estimated. The assay was immunoSEQ multiplex PCR, and TCRdb's table has in-frame clones only and misses some. V, J and clone size reflect that table, while D and trimming were determined from the DNA. The sample carries about 200,000 clones, roughly 87% recorded once. This chain joins TRBV13 and TRBJ2-1; no reliable D call. This receptor was identified in a middle-aged man with active or convalescent COVID-19. The sequencing sample was made of peripheral blood. This CDR3 is CASSLSKSYNEQFF. The CDR3 DNA sequence: TGTGCCAGCAGCTTAAGCAAATCATACAATGAGCAGTTCTTC.